The T cell receptor (beta chain) under discussion was sequenced for a study of cytomegalovirus exposure and HLA in healthy donors. Study-level findings and limits: TRBV6-2, TRBV6-3 and some other V segments were excluded as indistinguishable.

This clone has only a few counts. The antigen is undetermined. The primer mix had 60 Vbeta and 13 Jbeta primers. Some clones are missing from TCRdb's copy, which holds only in-frame ones; the method was immunoSEQ multiplex PCR. The sample has about 110,000 clones, roughly 69% seen once. CDR3 size: 14 residues. In germline, CDR1 is GTSNPN, CDR2 SVGIG (reference sequence). Trimming cost V 3 bases and J 6 bases, with 18 bases left between them. This sequence joins TRBV30 and TRBJ2-7, with D possibly being TRBD1 (7 bases). The source of this sequence is a woman in her seventies in good health and CMV-seropositive. The specimen was PBMCs. Written as DNA, the CDR3 is TGTGCCTGGAGAATAAAAGGGACAGCGGGCGAGCAGTACTTC. Translating it yields CAWRIKGTAGEQYF.